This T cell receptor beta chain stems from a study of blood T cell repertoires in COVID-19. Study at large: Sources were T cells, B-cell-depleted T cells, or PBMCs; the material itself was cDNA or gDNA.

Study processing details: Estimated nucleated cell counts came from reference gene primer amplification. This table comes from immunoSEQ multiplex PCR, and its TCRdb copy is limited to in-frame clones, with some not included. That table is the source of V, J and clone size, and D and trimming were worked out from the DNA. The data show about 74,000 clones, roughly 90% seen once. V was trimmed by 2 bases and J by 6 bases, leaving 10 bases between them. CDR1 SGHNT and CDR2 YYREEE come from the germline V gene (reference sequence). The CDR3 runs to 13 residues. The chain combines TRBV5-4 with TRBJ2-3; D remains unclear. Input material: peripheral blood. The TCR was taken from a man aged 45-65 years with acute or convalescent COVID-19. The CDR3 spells CASSFPTADTQYF. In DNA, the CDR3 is TGTGCCAGCAGCTTCCCGACTGCCGATACGCAGTATTTT.